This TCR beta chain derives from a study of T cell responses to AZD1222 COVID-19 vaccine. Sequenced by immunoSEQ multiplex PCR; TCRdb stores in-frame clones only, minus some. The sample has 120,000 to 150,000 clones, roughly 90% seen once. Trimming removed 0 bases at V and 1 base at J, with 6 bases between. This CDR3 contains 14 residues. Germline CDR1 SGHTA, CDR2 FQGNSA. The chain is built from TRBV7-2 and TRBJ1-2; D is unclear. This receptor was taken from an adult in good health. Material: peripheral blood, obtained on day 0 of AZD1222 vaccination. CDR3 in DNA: TGTGCCAGCAGCTTAGCCATTCATAACTATGGCTACACCTTC. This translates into CASSLAIHNYGYTF.